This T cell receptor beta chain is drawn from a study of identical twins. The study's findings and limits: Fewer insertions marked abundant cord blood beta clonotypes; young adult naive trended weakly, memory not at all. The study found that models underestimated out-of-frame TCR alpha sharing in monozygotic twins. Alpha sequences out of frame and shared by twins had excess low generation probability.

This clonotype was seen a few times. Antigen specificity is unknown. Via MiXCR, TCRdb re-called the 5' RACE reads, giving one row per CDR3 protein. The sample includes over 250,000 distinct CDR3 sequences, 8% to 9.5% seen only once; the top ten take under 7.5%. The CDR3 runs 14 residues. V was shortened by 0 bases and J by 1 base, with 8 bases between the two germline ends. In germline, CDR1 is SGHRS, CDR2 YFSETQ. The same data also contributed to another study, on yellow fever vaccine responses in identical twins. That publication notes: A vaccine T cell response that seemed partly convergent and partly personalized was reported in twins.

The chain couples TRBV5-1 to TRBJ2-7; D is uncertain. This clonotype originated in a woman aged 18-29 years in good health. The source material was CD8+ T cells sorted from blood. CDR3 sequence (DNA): TGCGCCAGCAGCTTGGGACCCCTTTCCTACGAGCAGTACTTC. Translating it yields CASSLGPLSYEQYF.